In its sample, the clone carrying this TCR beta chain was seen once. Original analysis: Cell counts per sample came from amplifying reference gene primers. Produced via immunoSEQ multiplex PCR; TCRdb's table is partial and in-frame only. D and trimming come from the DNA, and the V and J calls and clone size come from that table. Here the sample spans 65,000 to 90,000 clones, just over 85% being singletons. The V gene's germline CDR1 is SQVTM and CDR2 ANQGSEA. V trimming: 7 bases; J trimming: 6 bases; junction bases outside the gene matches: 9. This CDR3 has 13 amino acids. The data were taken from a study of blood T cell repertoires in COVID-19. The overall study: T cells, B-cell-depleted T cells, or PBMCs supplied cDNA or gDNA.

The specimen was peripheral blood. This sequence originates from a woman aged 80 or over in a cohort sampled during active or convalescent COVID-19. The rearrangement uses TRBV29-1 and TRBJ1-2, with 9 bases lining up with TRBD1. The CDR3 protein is CSASGQGGNGYTF. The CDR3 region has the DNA TGCAGCGCTTCGGGACAGGGCGGCAATGGCTACACCTTC.